This TCR beta chain was recorded in a study of blood T cell repertoires in COVID-19. Across the whole study: Sites across the United States, Italy and Spain contributed samples from acute and convalescent COVID-19.

Original handling: Estimates of nucleated cell counts were drawn from the amplification of reference gene primers. This table comes from immunoSEQ multiplex PCR, and its TCRdb copy is limited to in-frame clones, with some not included. V and J calls and clone size follow that table, whereas D and trimming were derived from the DNA. The sample lists about 350,000 clones, around 87% occurring once. Assignments of participants to cohorts depended upon their own reported clinical history. For recovered donors of Cohort 3, there were two negative PCRs, clearance, or symptom resolution. The TCR comes from a woman between 25 and 40 years old who had recovered from COVID-19. Sequenced sample: PBMCs or T cells enriched from blood (not recorded which).

CDR3 amino acids: CASSIRGGGGYTF. CDR3 coding DNA: TGTGCCAGTAGTATCAGGGGCGGTGGTGGCTACACCTTC. The chain couples TRBV19 to TRBJ1-2, with D possibly being TRBD1 (6 bases). The CDR3 totals 13 residues. Germline CDR1 LNHDA, CDR2 SQIVND (reference sequence). Trimming cost V 3 bases and J 7 bases, with 12 bases left between them.